This is a list of T cell receptor beta chains from one sample in a study of blood T cell repertoires in COVID-19. Clones were sequenced by immunoSEQ multiplex PCR, and TCRdb holds only the in-frame ones, with some missing. Of hundreds of thousands of clones in the sample, approximately 84% were seen once. The specimen sequenced was PBMCs or T cells enriched from blood (not recorded which). Receptors originate from a woman aged 40 to 50 with acute COVID-19. Both conserved end residues are part of each CDR3. The D gene is left open where the match is weak. A clone size is listed for some rows: how often the clone was seen (once, few, many), or a class if it is expanded.

TRBJ2-5,NA,TRBD1,TRBV6-5,TGTGCCAGCAGACCGACAGGGCCTGAGACCCAGTACTTC,CASRPTGPETQYF
TRBJ1-4,NA,TRBD1,TRBV11-3,TGTGCCAGCAGCTTCACAGGGGCGTCAAATGAAAAACTGTTTTTT,CASSFTGASNEKLFF
TRBJ2-2,NA,NA,TRBV19,TGTGCCAGTAGTATTTGGGACACCAACACCGGGGAGCTGTTTTTT,CASSIWDTNTGELFF
TRBJ1-5,NA,NA,TRBV11-2,TGTGCCAGCAGCTCCGGGACACCTAGCAATCAGCCCCAGCATTTT,CASSSGTPSNQPQHF
TRBJ2-1,NA,NA,TRBV6-2/TRBV6-3,TGTGCCAGCAGTCCGAGGCTGAGCTCCTACAATGAGCAGTTCTTC,CASSPRLSSYNEQFF
TRBJ2-2,NA,TRBD2,TRBV3-1/TRBV3-2,TGTGCCAGCAGCCCCCTAGCGGGTGATACCGGGGAGCTGTTTTTT,CASSPLAGDTGELFF
TRBJ2-1,NA,NA,TRBV9,TGTGCCAGCAGCATAGGGGGAGGGATCGGCAATGAGCAGTTCTTC,CASSIGGGIGNEQFF
TRBJ2-7,NA,TRBD1,TRBV6-2/TRBV6-3,TGTGCCAGCAGTTACTCTCGTGGGACAGGGGAATTCTACGAGCAGTACTTC,CASSYSRGTGEFYEQYF
TRBJ2-1,NA,NA,TRBV29-1,TGCAGCGTCCCCCCACAGGGGGGGAATGAGCAGTTCTTC,CSVPPQGGNEQFF
TRBJ1-2,NA,NA,TRBV5-8,TGTGCCAGCAGCTTGGCCCGGGGGGGCTATGGCTACACCTTC,CASSLARGGYGYTF
TRBJ2-1,few,TRBD1,TRBV2,TGTGCCAGCAGTGAAGCGGGACAGGGAAGCAATGAGCAGTTCTTC,CASSEAGQGSNEQFF
TRBJ1-2,NA,NA,TRBV5-1,TGCGCCAGCAGCTTGGCCCCCGGCAGGGGAGGGGGCTACACCTTC,CASSLAPGRGGGYTF
TRBJ2-7,NA,NA,TRBV28,TGTGCCAGCAGTGTGGGGACACACGAGCAGTACTTC,CASSVGTHEQYF
TRBJ2-5,few,NA,TRBV9,TGTGCCAGCAGCGCGGGATCTCAAGAGACCCAGTACTTC,CASSAGSQETQYF
TRBJ1-1,NA,NA,TRBV30,TGTGCCTGGAGTGCAGGGGAGACACTCAACACTGAAGCTTTCTTT,CAWSAGETLNTEAFF
TRBJ2-7,NA,TRBD1,TRBV4-1,TGCGCCAGCAGCCAGCCCGGGACAGCCGATCCCTACGAGCAGTACTTC,CASSQPGTADPYEQYF
TRBJ1-5,few,TRBD1,TRBV2,TGTGCCAGCAGTGGACGACAGGGGGAGAATCAGCCCCAGCATTTT,CASSGRQGENQPQHF
TRBJ2-2,NA,TRBD2,TRBV9,TGTGCCAGCAGCGCGTTCGCCGGGACTAGCGGGAGTGATGGGAACACCGGGGAGCTGTTTTTT,CASSAFAGTSGSDGNTGELFF
TRBJ2-1,NA,NA,TRBV15,TGTGCCACCAGCATGGCAGGGACATGGAATGAGCAGTTCTTC,CATSMAGTWNEQFF
TRBJ2-5,NA,NA,TRBV7-9,TGTGCCAGCAGCTTAGTGGGTCGAGGGACAAAAGAGACCCAGTACTTC,CASSLVGRGTKETQYF
TRBJ2-3,NA,TRBD2,TRBV9,TGTGCCAGCAGCGTAGCGAGCGGGAGTCCAGATACGCAGTATTTT,CASSVASGSPDTQYF
TRBJ1-4,NA,NA,TRBV25-1,TGTGCCAGCAGTGCAGGACAGAGGAATGAAAAACTGTTTTTT,CASSAGQRNEKLFF
TRBJ1-2,NA,NA,TRBV29-1,TGCAGCGTTGAGGGAACCAGGGATGATGGCTACACCTTC,CSVEGTRDDGYTF
TRBJ1-1,NA,NA,TRBV5-1,TGCGCCAGCAGCCTTGGCGAGGGACAGAACACTGAAGCTTTCTTT,CASSLGEGQNTEAFF
TRBJ2-7,few,TRBD2,TRBV11-3,TGTGCCAGCAGCCAGTTAGCGGGAATTCCCTACGAGCAGTACTTC,CASSQLAGIPYEQYF
TRBJ1-2,NA,TRBD1,TRBV3-1/TRBV3-2,TGTGCCAGCAGCCAAGATATGGGACAGGTTCTGGGCTACACCTTC,CASSQDMGQVLGYTF
TRBJ1-2,NA,TRBD1,TRBV29-1,TGCAGCGTGGGCGACGGGACAGAGCCCGGCTACACCTTC,CSVGDGTEPGYTF
TRBJ2-5,once,NA,TRBV6-5,TGTGCCAGCACCGACCAAGAGACCCAGTACTTC,CASTDQETQYF
TRBJ2-7,NA,NA,TRBV5-6,TGTGCCAGCAGCTTGTTGACTACAAGGTACGAGCAGTACTTC,CASSLLTTRYEQYF
TRBJ1-2,NA,NA,TRBV12-3/TRBV12-4,TGTGCCAGCAGTTTAGGCGGCGCCGCGGGCTACACCTTC,CASSLGGAAGYTF
TRBJ2-1,NA,TRBD2,TRBV7-8,TGTGCCAGCAGCGGAAATAGCGGGAGACCGACTAATGAGCAGTTCTTC,CASSGNSGRPTNEQFF
TRBJ2-7,NA,NA,TRBV2,TGTGCCAGCAGTGGGCTAGAGAAGTACTTC,CASSGLEKYF
TRBJ1-1,NA,NA,TRBV29-1,TGCAGCGTTGAGAACAGGGTGGGGACTGAAGCTTTCTTT,CSVENRVGTEAFF
TRBJ2-7,NA,TRBD1,TRBV6-5,TGTGCCAGCAGTCTCGACAGGGGGCTCTACGAGCAGTACTTC,CASSLDRGLYEQYF
TRBJ2-3,NA,TRBD2,TRBV20-1,TGCAGTGCTAGTTCCCCTCCGGGACTAGGGGGAACAGATACGCAGTATTTT,CSASSPPGLGGTDTQYF
TRBJ2-1,NA,TRBD2,TRBV6-5,TGTGCCAGCAGTTACGCTAGCGGGAGACTCAATGAGCAGTTCTTC,CASSYASGRLNEQFF
TRBJ2-3,NA,TRBD2,TRBV15,TGTGCCACCAGCAGAGGTTCCCTAGCGGGAGGAACAGATACGCAGTATTTT,CATSRGSLAGGTDTQYF
TRBJ1-1,NA,NA,TRBV18,TGTGCCAGCTCACTCCGGACAGTGAACACTGAAGCTTTCTTT,CASSLRTVNTEAFF
TRBJ2-2,NA,NA,TRBV21-1,TGTGCCAGCGCAGGGACTAGCGAAACCGGGGAGCTGTTTTTT,CASAGTSETGELFF
TRBJ2-7,NA,TRBD2,TRBV29-1,TGCAGCGTTGAAGGGACTAGTGGTTCCGAGCAGTACTTC,CSVEGTSGSEQYF